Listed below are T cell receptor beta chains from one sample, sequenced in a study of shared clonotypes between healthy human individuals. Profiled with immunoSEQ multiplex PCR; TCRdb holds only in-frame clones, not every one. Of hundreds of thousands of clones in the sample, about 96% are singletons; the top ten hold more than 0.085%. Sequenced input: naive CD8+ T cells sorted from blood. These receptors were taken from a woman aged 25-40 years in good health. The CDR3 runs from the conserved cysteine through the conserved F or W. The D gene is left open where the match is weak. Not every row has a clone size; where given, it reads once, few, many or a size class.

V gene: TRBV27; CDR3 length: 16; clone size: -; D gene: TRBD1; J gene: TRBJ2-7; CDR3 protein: CASSLLTGQGIDEQYF; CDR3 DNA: TGTGCCAGCAGTTTACTTACGGGACAGGGGATCGACGAGCAGTACTTC
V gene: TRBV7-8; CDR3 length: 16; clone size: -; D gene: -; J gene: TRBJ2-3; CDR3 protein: CASSPVTGSSTDTQYF; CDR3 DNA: TGTGCCAGCAGCCCCGTGACTGGATCTAGCACAGATACGCAGTATTTT
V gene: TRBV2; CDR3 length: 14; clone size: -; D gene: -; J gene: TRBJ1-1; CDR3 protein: CASRDSGLNTEAFF; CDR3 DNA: TGTGCCAGCAGGGACAGTGGCCTGAACACTGAAGCTTTCTTT
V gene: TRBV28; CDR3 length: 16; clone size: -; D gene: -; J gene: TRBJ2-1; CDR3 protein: CASSDRTVFSYNEQFF; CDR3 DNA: TGTGCCAGCAGTGACAGGACAGTCTTCTCCTACAATGAGCAGTTCTTC
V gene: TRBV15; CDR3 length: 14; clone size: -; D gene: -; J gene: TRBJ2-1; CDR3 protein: CATSPGRLYNEQFF; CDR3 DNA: TGTGCCACTTCACCCGGGAGACTCTACAATGAGCAGTTCTTC
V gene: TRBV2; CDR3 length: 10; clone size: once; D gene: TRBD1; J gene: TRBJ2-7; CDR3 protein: CASTGAEQYF; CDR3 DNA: TGTGCCAGTACAGGGGCCGAGCAGTACTTC
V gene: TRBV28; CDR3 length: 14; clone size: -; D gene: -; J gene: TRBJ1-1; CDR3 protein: CASSLVGEVTEAFF; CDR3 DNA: TGTGCCAGCAGTTTAGTCGGAGAGGTAACTGAAGCTTTCTTT
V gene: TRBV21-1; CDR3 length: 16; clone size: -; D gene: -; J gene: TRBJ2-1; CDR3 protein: CASSQVRPSGNNEQFF; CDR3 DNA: TGTGCCAGCAGCCAGGTCAGGCCTAGCGGCAACAATGAGCAGTTCTTC
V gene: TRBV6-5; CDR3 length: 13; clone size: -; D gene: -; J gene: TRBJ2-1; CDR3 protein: CASSFGLTNEQFF; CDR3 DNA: TGTGCCAGCAGTTTCGGACTAACCAATGAGCAGTTCTTC
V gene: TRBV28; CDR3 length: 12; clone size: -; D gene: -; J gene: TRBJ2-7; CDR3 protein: CASNPARGEQYF; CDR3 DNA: TGTGCCAGCAACCCGGCCCGGGGCGAGCAGTACTTC
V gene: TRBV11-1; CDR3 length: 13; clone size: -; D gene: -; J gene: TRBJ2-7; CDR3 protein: CASSFESYYEQYF; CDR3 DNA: TGTGCCAGCAGCTTCGAGTCCTACTACGAGCAGTACTTC
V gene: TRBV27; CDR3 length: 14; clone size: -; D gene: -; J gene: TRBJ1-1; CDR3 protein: CASSFSLGDTEAFF; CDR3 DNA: TGTGCCAGCAGTTTTTCTCTTGGGGACACTGAAGCTTTCTTT
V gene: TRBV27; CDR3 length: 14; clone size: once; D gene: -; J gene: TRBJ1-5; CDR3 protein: CASSPAGRNQPQHF; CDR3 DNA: TGTGCCAGCAGTCCCGCAGGACGGAATCAGCCCCAGCATTTT
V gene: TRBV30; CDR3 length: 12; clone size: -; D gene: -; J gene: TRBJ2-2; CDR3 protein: CAWSDGAGELFF; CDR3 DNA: TGTGCCTGGAGTGACGGGGCCGGGGAGCTGTTTTTT
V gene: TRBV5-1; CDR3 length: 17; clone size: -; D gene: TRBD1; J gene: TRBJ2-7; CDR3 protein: CASSPNNAGTGFNEQYF; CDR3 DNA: TGCGCCAGCAGCCCAAACAACGCGGGGACAGGGTTTAACGAGCAGTACTTC
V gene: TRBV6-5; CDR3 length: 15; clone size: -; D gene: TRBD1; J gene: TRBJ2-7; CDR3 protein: CASSRTGTELYEQYF; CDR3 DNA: TGTGCCAGCAGCCGGACCGGGACAGAACTCTACGAGCAGTACTTC
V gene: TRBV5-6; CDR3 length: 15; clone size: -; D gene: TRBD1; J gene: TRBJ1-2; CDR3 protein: CASTPGTGGVRSYTF; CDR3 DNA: TGTGCCAGCACGCCCGGGACAGGGGGCGTACGGAGCTACACCTTC
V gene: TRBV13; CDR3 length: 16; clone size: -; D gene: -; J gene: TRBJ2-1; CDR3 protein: CASSLRRGSSYNEQFF; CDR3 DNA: TGTGCCAGCAGCTTAAGGCGGGGAAGCTCCTACAATGAGCAGTTCTTC